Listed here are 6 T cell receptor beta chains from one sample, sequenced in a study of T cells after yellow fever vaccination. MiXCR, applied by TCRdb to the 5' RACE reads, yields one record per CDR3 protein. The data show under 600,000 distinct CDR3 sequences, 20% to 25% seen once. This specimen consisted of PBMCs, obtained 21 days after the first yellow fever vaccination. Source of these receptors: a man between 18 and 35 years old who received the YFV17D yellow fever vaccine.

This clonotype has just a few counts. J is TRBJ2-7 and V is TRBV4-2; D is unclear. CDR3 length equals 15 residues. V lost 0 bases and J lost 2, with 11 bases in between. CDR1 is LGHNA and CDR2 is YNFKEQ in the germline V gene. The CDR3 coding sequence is TGTGCCAGCAGCCAAGATCAATCACTTACCTACGAGCAGTACTTC. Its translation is CASSQDQSLTYEQYF.

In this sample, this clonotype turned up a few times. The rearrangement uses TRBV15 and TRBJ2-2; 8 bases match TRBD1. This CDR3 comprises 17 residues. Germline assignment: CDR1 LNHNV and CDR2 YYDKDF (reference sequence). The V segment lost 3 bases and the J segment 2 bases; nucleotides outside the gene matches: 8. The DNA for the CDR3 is TGTGCCACCAGCAGTACCCGGACAGGGACAAACACCGGGGAGCTGTTTTTT. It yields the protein CATSSTRTGTNTGELFF.

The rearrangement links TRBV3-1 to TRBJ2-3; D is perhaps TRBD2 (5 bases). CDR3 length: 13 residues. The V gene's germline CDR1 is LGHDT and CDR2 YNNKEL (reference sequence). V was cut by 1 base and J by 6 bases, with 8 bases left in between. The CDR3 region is CASSQVWEDTQYF. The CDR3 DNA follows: TGTGCCAGCAGCCAAGTTTGGGAGGATACGCAGTATTTT.

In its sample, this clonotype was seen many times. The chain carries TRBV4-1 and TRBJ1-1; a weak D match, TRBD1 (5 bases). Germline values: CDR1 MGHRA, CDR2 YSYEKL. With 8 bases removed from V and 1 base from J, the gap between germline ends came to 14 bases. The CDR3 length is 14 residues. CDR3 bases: TGCGCCAGCCGGGGCTTCTTACGGAACACTGAAGCTTTCTTT. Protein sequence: CASRGFLRNTEAFF.

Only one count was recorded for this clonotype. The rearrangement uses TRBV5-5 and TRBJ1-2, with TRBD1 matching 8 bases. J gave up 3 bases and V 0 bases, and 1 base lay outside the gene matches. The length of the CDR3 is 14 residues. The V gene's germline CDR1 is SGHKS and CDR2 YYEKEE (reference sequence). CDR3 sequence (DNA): TGTGCCAGCAGCTTGGAACAGGGGGACTATGGCTACACCTTC. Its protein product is CASSLEQGDYGYTF.

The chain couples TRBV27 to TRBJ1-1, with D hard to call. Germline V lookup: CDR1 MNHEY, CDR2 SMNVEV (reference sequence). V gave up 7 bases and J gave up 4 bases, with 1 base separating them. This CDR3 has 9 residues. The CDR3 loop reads CASTTEAFF. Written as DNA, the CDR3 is TGTGCCAGCACCACTGAAGCTTTCTTT.